Presented here are 30 T cell receptor beta chains from one specimen sequenced in a study of regulatory and conventional T cells in breast cancer. TCRdb reprocessed the PCR reads with MiXCR, giving one entry per CDR3 protein. This table has around 15,000 distinct CDR3 sequences, 25% to 40% appearing once. The sample taken for sequencing was conventional T cells from blood. Every receptor here comes from a female donor in good health.

Judged by abundance, this clonotype is medium-sized (0.01 to 0.1%). The V and J genes are TRBV12-3 or TRBV12-4 and TRBJ1-5; D not certain. The CDR3 is made up of 15 amino acids. V was shortened by 6 bases and J by 3 bases, with 15 bases between the two germline ends. The CDR3 loop is CASRMGSRHNQPQHF. As DNA, the CDR3 is TGTGCCAGCAGAATGGGATCACGGCACAATCAGCCCCAGCATTTT.

To note about this clonotype: The junction departs from germline at one end; a sequencing error may be responsible. The chain uses TRBV7-2 and TRBJ2-5; D call uncertain. Germline CDR1 SGHTA, CDR2 FQGNSA. CDR3 length: 15 residues. The chain's CDR3 is CASRLARPLQETQYF. CDR3 coding DNA: TGTGCCAGCAGATTAGCTCGGCCTCTCCAAGAGACCCAGTACTTC.

The CDR3 loop is CASSSYQASQETQYF. In DNA form, the CDR3 reads TGTGCCAGCAGCTCATACCAAGCCAGCCAAGAGACCCAGTACTTC. The J gene is TRBJ2-5, the V gene TRBV7-9, with D hard to call. Germline V gene lookup returns CDR1 SEHNR and CDR2 FQNEAQ (reference sequence). The CDR3 has 15 residues. Trimming took 4 bases from V and 1 from J, leaving 13 bases between them.

By share, this clonotype ranks as medium-sized (0.01 to 0.1%). V gene TRBV5-1 combines with J gene TRBJ1-6; D is uncertain. The V gene lost 1 base and the J gene lost 7 bases, with 12 bases spanning the gap. The CDR3 has 15 residues. Germline assignment: CDR1 SGHRS and CDR2 YFSETQ. The CDR3 region has the DNA TGCGCCAGCAGCTTGAATGGACTCTCAAATTCACCCCTCCACTTT. Translation: CASSLNGLSNSPLHF.

The chain carries TRBV11-1 and TRBJ1-1; a possible D gene is TRBD1 (5 bases). Trimming removed 1 base at V and 8 bases at J, with 14 bases between. The CDR3 extends over 14 amino acids. Germline V gene data show CDR1 as SGHAT and CDR2 as FQDESV (reference sequence). In DNA, the CDR3 is TGTGCCAGCAGCTTAGGAGGGGTTCTTTCGGAAGCTTTCTTT. Its translation: CASSLGGVLSEAFF.

By sample share, this clonotype is medium-sized. The chain carries TRBV4-3 and TRBJ2-5, with 7 bases that match TRBD1. The CDR3 loop spans 14 amino acids. The J segment lost 5 bases and the V segment lost 5 bases, leaving 8 bases of the junction unmatched. Germline values: CDR1 LGHNA, CDR2 YSLEER. In nucleotides, the CDR3 is TGCGCCAGCAGCTGGAAACAGGGGCAGGAGACCCAGTACTTC. It yields the protein CASSWKQGQETQYF.

Points on this clonotype: Compared with germline, one end of the junction differs, possibly owing to a read error. The rearrangement joins TRBV29-1 to TRBJ1-1; 9 bases fit TRBD1. The CDR3 has 13 residues. The germline CDR1 and CDR2 sequences are SQVTM and ANQGSEA. The CDR3 spells CSVGQGMNTEALF. The CDR3 region has the DNA TGCAGCGTCGGACAGGGGATGAACACTGAAGCTCTCTTT.

This clonotype is termed medium-sized. The chain carries TRBV11-2 and TRBJ2-3; D remains ambiguous. The CDR3 sequence is 12 residues long. The V gene's germline CDR1 is SGHAT and CDR2 FQNNGV. V was pared by 7 bases and J by 2 bases, with 7 bases between. This CDR3 reads CASTPSTDTQYF. DNA of the CDR3: TGTGCCAGCACCCCCTCCACAGATACGCAGTATTTT.

Judged by abundance, this clonotype is medium-sized. The chain uses TRBV18 and TRBJ2-1; D remains unclear. This CDR3 spans 11 amino acids. V gave up 4 bases and J gave up 7 bases, with 5 bases separating them. Germline V gene sequence: CDR1 KGHSH, CDR2 LQKENI. The CDR3 DNA sequence: TGTGCCAGCTCACTTGAGAATGAGCAGTTCTTC. Translation gives CASSLENEQFF.

The chain carries TRBV5-1 and TRBJ2-1, with D perhaps assigned TRBD1 or TRBD2 (5 bases each). Germline values: CDR1 SGHRS, CDR2 YFSETQ. The CDR3 is made up of 14 amino acids. Trimming cost V 2 bases and J 9 bases, with 15 bases left between them. The CDR3 DNA reads as TGCGCCAGCAGCTTCGGAGAGGGGAACAGTGAGCAGTTCTTC. Amino acids: CASSFGEGNSEQFF.

In its sample, this clonotype was seen a few times. The chain combines TRBV12-3 or TRBV12-4 with TRBJ1-1, with D maybe TRBD1 (5 bases). V dropped 5 bases and J dropped 8 bases, with 15 bases sitting between them. CDR3 length equals 13 residues. CDR3 nucleotide sequence: TGTGCCAGCAGTCCCGACAGCGCGTTCGAAGCTTTCTTT. This codes for CASSPDSAFEAFF.

This clonotype occurred a few times. This chain links TRBV5-1 with TRBJ2-1; D gene uncertain. CDR1 and CDR2 (germline): SGHRS, YFSETQ. The CDR3 length is 13 residues. The V end lost 6 bases, the J end lost 6 bases, and 13 bases lay between the germline ends. The CDR3 loop reads CASNLASVNEQFF. The CDR3 DNA follows: TGCGCCAGCAATCTTGCTAGTGTCAATGAGCAGTTCTTC.

This clonotype was seen only a few times. The chain links TRBV6-5 to TRBJ2-7; 7 nucleotides align to TRBD2. Germline loops: CDR1 MNHEY, CDR2 SVGAGI. The CDR3 runs to 15 residues. The V and J ends lost 7 bases and 2 bases, in that order; junction bases with no gene match: 11. CDR3 DNA: TGTGCCAGCACCCCGGGGGAGGGGACCACCTACGAGCAGTACTTC. It specifies CASTPGEGTTYEQYF.

As concerns this clonotype: This may arise from a read error, as a much more abundant clone is one base away. The chain couples TRBV29-1 to TRBJ2-7; tentatively, D is TRBD2 (5 bases). The CDR3 spans 13 residues. Per the germline V gene, CDR1 is SQVTM and CDR2 is ANQGSEA. This CDR3 reads CSARLSLSYEHYF. The CDR3 nucleotides read TGCAGCGCGCGACTATCACTCTCCTACGAGCATTACTTC.

V usage is TRBV10-3 and J usage is TRBJ1-2; D is undetermined. V dropped 0 bases and J dropped 5 bases, with 4 bases sitting between them. CDR3 length: 12 amino acids. The germline V gene encodes CDR1 ENHRY and CDR2 SYGVKD. This CDR3 is CAISESLYGYTF. The DNA for the CDR3 is TGTGCCATCAGTGAGTCGCTATATGGCTACACCTTC.

The chain couples TRBV27 to TRBJ2-7; 7 positions agree with TRBD2. CDR1 and CDR2 from the germline V gene are MNHEY and SMNVEV (reference sequence). The CDR3 length is 15 residues. Losses at the gene ends were 5 bases for V and 4 bases for J; bases not matched to a gene: 11. The CDR3 sequence is CASSLIGSGGYEQYF. CDR3 sequence (DNA): TGTGCCAGCAGTCTTATCGGGTCCGGGGGGTACGAGCAGTACTTC.

The chain recombines TRBV6-2 or TRBV6-3 with TRBJ2-3, with 8 bases lining up with TRBD1. V shed 6 bases and J 0 bases; nucleotides not matched to a gene: 14. The CDR3 is made up of 18 amino acids. Germline assignment: CDR1 MNHEY and CDR2 SVGEGT. CDR3 sequence: CASSPRQGLGASTDTQYF. The CDR3 region has the DNA TGTGCCAGCAGCCCACGACAGGGGCTCGGTGCTAGCACAGATACGCAGTATTTT.

The V and J genes are TRBV5-6 and TRBJ1-4, with D unresolved. The CDR3 runs 15 residues. Germline-derived CDR1 and CDR2 are SGHDT and YYEEEE. V gave up 4 bases and J gave up 4 bases, with 14 bases separating them. As DNA, the CDR3 is TGTGCCAGCAGCCGGGTTGGAGTAGATAATGAAAAACTGTTTTTT. It codes for CASSRVGVDNEKLFF.

This clonotype ranks as medium-sized. This rearrangement joins TRBV20-1 to TRBJ1-5; D gene ambiguous. Germline assignment: CDR1 DFQATT and CDR2 SNEGSKA (reference sequence). This CDR3 region has 12 residues. V gave up 1 base and J gave up 8 bases, with 9 bases separating them. The CDR3, as DNA: TGCAGTGCTAGAGCAAACAAGGAGCCCCAGCATTTT. It yields the protein CSARANKEPQHF.

This clonotype was observed a few times. The chain links TRBV7-9 to TRBJ1-3; 8 nucleotides align to TRBD1. The V and J ends lost 2 bases and 2 bases, in that order; junction bases with no gene match: 8. The CDR3 runs 17 residues. Germline CDR1 and CDR2: SEHNR and FQNEAQ (reference sequence). As DNA, the CDR3 is TGTGCCAGCAGCTTAACCCCCTTCAGGGGGCCTGGAAACACCATATATTTT. Its translation is CASSLTPFRGPGNTIYF. Together with reference TRBV7-9 and TRBJ1-3, the CDR3 gives the full variable domain: DTGVSQNPRHKITKRGQNVTFRCDPISEHNRLYWYRQTLGQGPEFLTYFQNEAQLEKSRLLSDRFSAERPKGSFSTLEIQRTEQGDSAMYLCASSLTPFRGPGNTIYFGEGSWLTVV.

The chain is built from TRBV5-1 and TRBJ1-5; D is uncertain. The ends were cut back, 4 bases at V and 0 bases at J, with 11 bases in the middle. Germline V gives CDR1 SGHRS, CDR2 YFSETQ. The length of the CDR3 is 15 residues. This CDR3 reads CASSPGDYSNQPQHF. The CDR3, as DNA: TGCGCCAGCAGCCCGGGCGATTATAGCAATCAGCCCCAGCATTTT.

The chain employs TRBV12-3 or TRBV12-4 and TRBJ1-2; weak D call: TRBD1 (5 bases). The CDR3 spans 16 residues. V lost 2 bases, J lost 5 bases, and 18 bases lay in between. DNA for the CDR3: TGTGCCAGCAGTTTATCCCAATTGGTGGGGGAATATGGCTACACCTTC. Amino acids: CASSLSQLVGEYGYTF.

In its sample, this clonotype was seen a few times. The chain joins TRBV9 to TRBJ1-5; no firm D call. V lost 0 bases and J 5 bases, leaving 9 bases between the germline ends. The CDR3 extends over 14 amino acids. Per the germline V gene, CDR1 is SGDLS and CDR2 is YYNGEE. DNA for the CDR3: TGTGCCAGCAGCGTAGACCAAGGGTATCAGCCCCAGCATTTT. This encodes CASSVDQGYQPQHF.

This clonotype was found a few times. The J gene is TRBJ2-7, the V gene TRBV7-2; the D gene is possibly TRBD2 (5 bases). CDR1 SGHTA and CDR2 FQGNSA come from the germline V gene. The CDR3 is 13 amino acids. Trimming removed 1 base from V and 5 bases from J, with 9 bases in between. CDR3 in amino acids: CASSLVGSHEQYF. The CDR3 DNA reads as TGTGCCAGCAGCTTAGTTGGGAGCCACGAGCAGTACTTC.

The chain has TRBV7-2 and TRBJ2-5; D is possibly TRBD2 (5 bases). The V and J ends lost 0 bases and 5 bases respectively, with 10 bases between them. The germline V gene has CDR1 SGHTA and CDR2 FQGNSA. This CDR3 comprises 14 residues. Written as DNA, the CDR3 is TGTGCCAGCAGCTTAGCGACCCCGGGGGAGACCCAGTACTTC. This gives the protein CASSLATPGETQYF.

This clonotype was seen more than once but under ten times. The rearrangement uses TRBV2 and TRBJ1-6; tentative D call: TRBD1 (5 bases). From germline, CDR1 is SNHLY and CDR2 FYNNEI. Trimming shortened V by 6 bases and J by 14 bases, and 14 bases separated the two germline ends. CDR3 length: 12 residues. The CDR3 nucleotides read TGTGCCAGCAGGACGGGGACTGGGGCCCTCCACTTT. It codes for CASRTGTGALHF.

This rearrangement joins TRBV10-3 to TRBJ1-5; D is ambiguous. The CDR3 runs to 14 residues. Looked up from germline, CDR1 is ENHRY and CDR2 is SYGVKD. V shed 4 bases and J shed 2 bases, with 9 bases lying between them. This CDR3 is CAISVGGRNQPQHF. DNA of the CDR3: TGTGCCATCAGTGTGGGCGGCCGCAATCAGCCCCAGCATTTT.

The chain is built from TRBV6-5 and TRBJ2-7; the match to TRBD1 covers 7 bases. The CDR3 is 13 residues long. With V trimmed by 7 bases and J by 4 bases, 7 bases remained unmatched. CDR1 MNHEY and CDR2 SVGAGI come from the germline V gene. The CDR3 DNA sequence: TGTGCCAGCAAACCGGGACAGCGATACGAGCAGTACTTC. It translates to CASKPGQRYEQYF.

The V call is TRBV12-3 or TRBV12-4, the J call TRBJ2-1, with 7 bases lining up with TRBD1. This CDR3 has 13 amino acids. The ends lost 6 bases at V and 5 bases at J; junction bases unmatched: 4. CDR3 sequence reads: CASSRTGDNEQFF. CDR3 in DNA: TGTGCCAGCAGCAGAACAGGGGACAATGAGCAGTTCTTC.

This chain joins TRBV7-2 and TRBJ2-2; TRBD2 matches at 11 bases. The CDR3 spans 15 residues. V lost 5 bases and J lost 6; bases outside the gene matches: 5. Looked up from germline, CDR1 is SGHTA and CDR2 is FQGNSA. CDR3 bases: TGTGCCAGCAGCCCACTAGCGGGGGAGGCCGGGGAGCTGTTTTTT. This translates into CASSPLAGEAGELFF.